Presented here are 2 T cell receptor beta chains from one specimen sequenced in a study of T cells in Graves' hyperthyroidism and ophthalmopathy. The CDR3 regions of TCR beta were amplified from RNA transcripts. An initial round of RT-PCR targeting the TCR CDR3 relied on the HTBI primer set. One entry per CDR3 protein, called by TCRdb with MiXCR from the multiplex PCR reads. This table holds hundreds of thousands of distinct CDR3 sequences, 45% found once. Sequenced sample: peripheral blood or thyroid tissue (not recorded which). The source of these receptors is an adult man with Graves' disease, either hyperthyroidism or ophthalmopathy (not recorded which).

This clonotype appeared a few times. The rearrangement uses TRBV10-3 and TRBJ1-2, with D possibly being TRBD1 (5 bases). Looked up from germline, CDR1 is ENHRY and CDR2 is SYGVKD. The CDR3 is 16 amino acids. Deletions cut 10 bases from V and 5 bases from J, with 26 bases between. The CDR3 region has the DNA TGTGCCAGCGTTGACCCCACAGGAGACGGGGTATATGGCTACACCTTC. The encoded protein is CASVDPTGDGVYGYTF.

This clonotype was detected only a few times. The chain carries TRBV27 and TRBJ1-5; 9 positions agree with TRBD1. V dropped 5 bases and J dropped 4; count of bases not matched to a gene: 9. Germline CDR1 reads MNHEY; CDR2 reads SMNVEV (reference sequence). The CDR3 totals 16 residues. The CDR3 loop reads CASSASGTGKNQPQHF. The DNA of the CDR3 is TGTGCCAGCAGTGCGTCCGGGACAGGGAAAAATCAGCCCCAGCATTTT.